Below, 20 T cell receptor beta chains from the same sample are listed, as sequenced in a study of identical twins. TCRdb passed the 5' RACE reads through MiXCR, listing each CDR3 protein once. The sample lists 350,000 to 600,000 distinct CDR3 sequences; 13% to 15% were seen once. The same data also contributed to another study, on yellow fever vaccine responses in identical twins.

The sequenced sample consisted of CD4+ T cells sorted from blood. The receptor source for this set is a woman between 18 and 29 years old in good health.

This clonotype was counted many times. CDR3 coding DNA: TGTGCCATCAGGGCCGTGGTATGGGATGGCTACACCTTC. Its translation: CAIRAVVWDGYTF. The chain is built from TRBV10-3 and TRBJ1-2; D is undetermined. Trimming removed 6 bases from V and 6 bases from J, with 14 bases in between. Germline lookup yields CDR1 ENHRY and CDR2 SYGVKD. The CDR3 sequence is 13 residues long.

The chain employs TRBV4-2 and TRBJ2-3; 7 positions agree with TRBD2. CDR3 length equals 16 residues. Germline V gene sequence: CDR1 LGHNA, CDR2 YNFKEQ. The V gene end was trimmed by 4 bases and the J gene end by 1 base; junction bases not matched to a gene: 8. The DNA for the CDR3 is TGTGCCAGCAGCCCTGAGGGAGGGACTGGCACAGATACGCAGTATTTT. The encoded protein is CASSPEGGTGTDTQYF.

This clonotype has only a few counts. The chain has TRBV20-1 and TRBJ1-2, with D unresolved. From germline, CDR1 is DFQATT and CDR2 SNEGSKA (reference sequence). There are 11 residues in the CDR3. Trimming removed 4 bases from V and 4 bases from J, with 7 bases in between. The CDR3 loop reads CSANGIYGYTF. In nucleotides, the CDR3 is TGCAGTGCTAACGGAATCTATGGCTACACCTTC.

The chain joins TRBV6-5 to TRBJ1-4; D gene uncertain. Germline-derived CDR1 and CDR2 are MNHEY and SVGAGI. The CDR3 sequence is 15 residues long. V was cut by 6 bases and J by 0 bases, with 11 bases left in between. In nucleotides, the CDR3 is TGTGCCAGCAGCTACAGCTTAGCAACTAATGAAAAACTGTTTTTT. Translating it yields CASSYSLATNEKLFF.

V is TRBV19 and J is TRBJ2-3, with D uncertain. The germline V gene encodes CDR1 LNHDA and CDR2 SQIVND (reference sequence). This CDR3 region has 15 residues. The V end was cut by 4 bases, the J end by 4 bases, with 15 bases between. The CDR3 DNA sequence: TGTGCCAGTAGTAAACCCGCAGACCGACCAGATACGCAGTATTTT. Encoded protein: CASSKPADRPDTQYF.

This clonotype has more than one count but fewer than ten. This chain links TRBV29-1 with TRBJ2-5; D may be TRBD1 or TRBD2 (5 bases each). The CDR3 is 14 amino acids. V shed 6 bases and J shed 5 bases, with 19 bases lying between them. Germline CDR1 reads SQVTM; CDR2 reads ANQGSEA. The CDR3: CSVQGRLHRETQYF. The CDR3 DNA sequence: TGCAGCGTCCAGGGCCGACTACATCGGGAGACCCAGTACTTC. The complete variable domain, with remaining parts taken from reference TRBV29-1 and TRBJ2-5, reads SAVISQKPSRDICQRGTSLTIQCQVDSQVTMMFWYRQQPGQSLTLIATANQGSEATYESGFVIDKFPISRPNLTFSTLTVSNMSPEDSSIYLCSVQGRLHRETQYFGPGTRLLVL.

A few counts support this clonotype. The chain uses TRBV3-1 and TRBJ2-7; 9 nucleotides line up with TRBD2. V shed 1 base, J shed 2 bases, and the junction held 6 bases outside the gene matches. Germline CDR1 is LGHDT and CDR2 is YNNKEL (reference sequence). CDR3 size: 16 residues. CDR3 in amino acids: CASSQGRAGGAYEQYF. DNA of the CDR3: TGTGCCAGCAGCCAAGGACGAGCGGGAGGAGCCTACGAGCAGTACTTC.

This rearrangement joins TRBV7-9 to TRBJ2-2, with D uncertain. V was clipped by 5 bases and J by 3 bases, with 16 bases between them. CDR1 is SEHNR and CDR2 is FQNEAQ in the germline V gene (reference sequence). The CDR3 extends over 16 amino acids. The chain's CDR3 is CASSQTAVSDTGELFF. The CDR3 nucleotides are TGTGCCAGCAGCCAGACGGCGGTTTCGGACACCGGGGAGCTGTTTTTT.

The chain has TRBV5-5 and TRBJ2-7, with D possibly matching TRBD1 (6 bases). Germline V gives CDR1 SGHKS, CDR2 YYEKEE (reference sequence). The CDR3 length is 18 residues. The V end lost 0 bases, the J end lost 0 bases, and 19 bases lay between the germline ends. DNA for the CDR3: TGTGCCAGCAGCTTGGACAGGGCCCCCTACCCCTTCTCCTACGAGCAGTACTTC. Amino acid sequence: CASSLDRAPYPFSYEQYF.

Only one count was recorded for this clonotype. The genes are TRBV9 and TRBJ2-2; TRBD1 is a possible D gene (6 bases). V shed 1 base and J shed 7 bases, with 8 bases lying between them. The CDR3 sequence is 13 residues long. CDR1 SGDLS and CDR2 YYNGEE come from the germline V gene. The CDR3 sequence: CASSVTGFGELFF. The CDR3 DNA sequence: TGTGCCAGCAGCGTAACAGGGTTCGGGGAGCTGTTTTTT.

Ten or more counts support this clonotype. The rearrangement links TRBV20-1 to TRBJ2-1; 7 nucleotides line up with TRBD2. This CDR3 is built from 14 residues. J was trimmed by 8 bases and V by 6 bases; bases with no gene match: 13. Germline V lookup: CDR1 DFQATT, CDR2 SNEGSKA (reference sequence). This chain's CDR3 is CSARILAVVDEQFF. CDR3 sequence (DNA): TGCAGTGCGAGAATCCTAGCGGTCGTTGATGAGCAGTTCTTC.

J is TRBJ2-7 and V is TRBV4-2; unclear D gene. Germline CDR1 is LGHNA and CDR2 is YNFKEQ. The V gene lost 4 bases and the J gene lost 4 bases, with 11 bases spanning the gap. CDR3 size: 13 residues. The CDR3 DNA is TGTGCCAGCAGCCTGGAAAATATGTACGAGCAGTACTTC. Protein product: CASSLENMYEQYF.

V usage is TRBV12-3 or TRBV12-4 and J usage is TRBJ2-2; perhaps TRBD1 as D (6 bases). Trimming removed 2 bases from V and 6 bases from J, with 10 bases in between. This CDR3 region has 14 residues. CDR3 sequence (DNA): TGTGCCAGCAGTTTAAGTCAGGGGTCCGGGGAGCTGTTTTTT. This gives the protein CASSLSQGSGELFF.

Only a few counts were recorded for this clonotype. Here the CDR3 reads CASSQTTSAYNEQFF. The CDR3 bases are TGTGCCAGCAGCCAAACTACTAGCGCGTACAATGAGCAGTTCTTC. This chain connects TRBV16 to TRBJ2-1, with 7 bases matching TRBD2. Germline values: CDR1 KGHSY, CDR2 FQNENV. V lost 2 bases and J lost 4; bases outside the gene matches: 5. The CDR3 is 15 residues long.

The chain has TRBV12-3 or TRBV12-4 and TRBJ2-1; 14 bases agree with TRBD2. The CDR3 spans 14 residues. The junction had 4 bases not matched to a gene; V was cut back by 6 bases and J by 9 bases. DNA for the CDR3: TGTGCCAGCAGGACTAGCGGGGGGGCCGGTGAGCAGTTCTTC. This codes for CASRTSGGAGEQFF.

This clonotype has a count of ten or more. The chain carries TRBV5-1 and TRBJ2-1, with 7 bases matching TRBD1. The ends lost 0 bases at V and 5 bases at J; junction bases unmatched: 5. CDR3 size: 15 residues. Per germline, CDR1 SGHRS and CDR2 YFSETQ. CDR3 nucleotide sequence: TGCGCCAGCAGCTTGGCCGAGGGACAGCACAATGAGCAGTTCTTC. It codes for CASSLAEGQHNEQFF.

The chain links TRBV2 to TRBJ2-2; 10 bases agree with TRBD2. Germline V gene lookup returns CDR1 SNHLY and CDR2 FYNNEI. V dropped 6 bases and J dropped 3; count of bases not matched to a gene: 4. CDR3 length: 15 amino acids. The CDR3 here is CASRSGGAHTGELFF. Written as DNA, the CDR3 is TGTGCCAGCAGAAGCGGGGGGGCCCACACCGGGGAGCTGTTTTTT.

There are a few counts of this clonotype. The chain couples TRBV20-1 to TRBJ1-1; TRBD1 might be the D (6 bases). V was cut by 3 bases and J by 10 bases, with 18 bases left in between. This CDR3 contains 13 residues. Germline V gene sequence: CDR1 DFQATT, CDR2 SNEGSKA (reference sequence). The CDR3 DNA reads as TGCAGTGCTAGGGACAGCCCCAAAGACGGAGCTTTCTTT. It is translated as CSARDSPKDGAFF.

This clonotype was seen more than once but under ten times. The chain links TRBV5-1 to TRBJ2-7; 7 nucleotides align to TRBD1. Germline V gene data show CDR1 as SGHRS and CDR2 as YFSETQ. With V trimmed by 5 bases and J by 7 bases, 12 bases remained unmatched. The CDR3 consists of 14 residues. The CDR3 sequence: CASRFMDRREEQYF. For the CDR3, the DNA is TGCGCCAGCAGGTTCATGGACAGGCGTGAGGAGCAGTACTTC.

This clonotype was detected ten times or more. The CDR3: CSAQGQGGFNEQFF. In DNA form, the CDR3 reads TGCAGCGCTCAGGGACAGGGGGGGTTTAATGAGCAGTTCTTC. The chain has TRBV29-1 and TRBJ2-1, with 11 bases lining up with TRBD1. V gave up 7 bases and J gave up 7 bases; unmatched junction bases: 9. The CDR3 runs to 14 residues. CDR1 and CDR2 from the germline V gene are SQVTM and ANQGSEA.